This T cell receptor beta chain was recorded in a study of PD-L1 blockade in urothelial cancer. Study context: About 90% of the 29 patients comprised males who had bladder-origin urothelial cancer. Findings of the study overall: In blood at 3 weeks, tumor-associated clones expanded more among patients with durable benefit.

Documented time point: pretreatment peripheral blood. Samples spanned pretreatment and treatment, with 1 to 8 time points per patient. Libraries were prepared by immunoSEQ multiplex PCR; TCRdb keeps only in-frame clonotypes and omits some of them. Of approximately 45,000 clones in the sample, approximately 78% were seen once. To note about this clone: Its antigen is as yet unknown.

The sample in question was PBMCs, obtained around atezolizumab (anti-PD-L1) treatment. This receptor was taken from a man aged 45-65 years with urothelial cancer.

The chain's CDR3 is CASSLADRSDTEAFF. CDR3 DNA: TGTGCCAGCAGCTTGGCGGACAGGAGTGACACTGAAGCTTTCTTT. The rearrangement uses TRBV5-6 and TRBJ1-1, with 7 bases that match TRBD1. CDR1 is SGHDT, CDR2 YYEEEE, per germline. The length of the CDR3 is 15 residues. Unmatched junction bases numbered 5, after V lost 0 bases and J lost 3 bases.